The 20 T cell receptor beta chains listed next were all sequenced from one sample in a study of blood T cell repertoires in COVID-19 (dated by TCRdb to 2020 to 2021). The library relied on the immunoSEQ multiplex PCR assay. TCRdb holds this immuneACCESS table with in-frame rearrangements only. Some clones are missing; in checked studies, unresolved V genes explain under half, and the rest has no known cause. Across this sample there are a few hundred thousand clones, with roughly 84% seen only once. Roughly 3% of the sample is held by the ten biggest clonotypes. The sequencing sample was made of peripheral blood. The receptors originated from a woman aged 18-29 years with acute or convalescent COVID-19.

V usage is TRBV27 and J usage is TRBJ2-7, with TRBD2 identical over 7 bases. Germline values: CDR1 MNHEY, CDR2 SMNVEV (reference sequence). The CDR3 consists of 17 residues. Germline trimming cut 6 bases from V and 2 bases from J; bases unmatched to any gene: 16. Here the CDR3 reads CASSSVPTSTTPYEQYF. The CDR3 region has the DNA TGTGCCAGCAGCTCCGTCCCGACTAGCACCACCCCCTACGAGCAGTACTTC.

CDR3 coding DNA: TGTGCCAGCAAGGCGGATAGCAATCAGCCCCAGCATTTT. Protein product: CASKADSNQPQHF. The chain employs TRBV27 and TRBJ1-5; D gene ambiguous. Germline V gene sequence: CDR1 MNHEY, CDR2 SMNVEV (reference sequence). The CDR3 is 13 residues long. V dropped 7 bases and J dropped 0 bases, with 7 bases sitting between them.

CDR3 nucleotides: TGCGCCAGCAGCCGGGGGCTCGGGGCCAACGTCCTGACTTTC. This sequence encodes CASSRGLGANVLTF. This chain connects TRBV4-3 to TRBJ2-6, with D maybe TRBD1 (6 bases). Trimming took off 4 bases at V and 4 bases at J, with 8 bases between the two ends. The CDR3 has 14 amino acids. CDR1 LGHNA and CDR2 YSLEER come from the germline V gene.

The V and J genes are TRBV5-1 and TRBJ1-4; TRBD1 matches at 8 bases. The V gene end was trimmed by 0 bases and the J gene end by 3 bases; junction bases not matched to a gene: 7. CDR1 and CDR2 (germline): SGHRS, YFSETQ. This CDR3 contains 17 residues. CDR3 in DNA: TGCGCCAGCAGCTTGGGACAGGGGTCCCTCCCTAATGAAAAACTGTTTTTT. Residues: CASSLGQGSLPNEKLFF.

V and J are TRBV18 and TRBJ1-4; possible D gene TRBD1, 6 bases. This CDR3 is built from 13 residues. Trimming removed 6 bases at V and 4 bases at J, with 9 bases between. Germline V CDR1 and CDR2: KGHSH, LQKENI. The CDR3: CASSQDSNEKLFF. In DNA form, the CDR3 reads TGTGCCAGCTCCCAGGACAGTAATGAAAAACTGTTTTTT.

The genes are TRBV24-1 and TRBJ1-2; D is perhaps TRBD1 (6 bases). The germline V gene has CDR1 KGHDR and CDR2 SFDVKD. The V end was cut by 7 bases, the J end by 2 bases, with 7 bases between. This CDR3 contains 12 residues. The CDR3 coding sequence is TGTGCCACCAGGGACAGCAACTATGGCTACACCTTC. It yields the protein CATRDSNYGYTF.

This clone turned up a few times. The chain joins TRBV11-2 to TRBJ2-7, with a possible D match to TRBD2 (5 bases). V shed 5 bases and J shed 0 bases, with 11 bases lying between them. Germline assignment: CDR1 SGHAT and CDR2 FQNNGV. The CDR3 runs 14 residues. The CDR3 region has the DNA TGTGCCAGCAGCCCCGAGGGCGGCTCCTACGAGCAGTACTTC. Its protein is CASSPEGGSYEQYF. The full variable domain, completed using reference TRBV11-2 and TRBJ2-7, is EAGVAQSPRYKIIEKRQSVAFWCNPISGHATLYWYQQILGQGPKLLIQFQNNGVVDDSQLPKDRFSAERLKGVDSTLKIQPAKLEDSAVYLCASSPEGGSYEQYFGPGTRLTVT.

There are a few counts of this clone. The genes are TRBV10-3 and TRBJ2-1; 7 bases fit TRBD2. Germline values: CDR1 ENHRY, CDR2 SYGVKD. This CDR3 is built from 15 residues. The V segment lost 6 bases and the J segment 5 bases; nucleotides outside the gene matches: 10. For the CDR3, the DNA is TGTGCCATCAGCCGCGCGGGAGTTCTAAACAATGAGCAGTTCTTC. This gives the protein CAISRAGVLNNEQFF.

The chain is built from TRBV27 and TRBJ2-1; the match to TRBD2 covers 8 bases. CDR3 length: 16 amino acids. Trimming at V came to 6 bases and at J to 4 bases, leaving 11 bases not matched to a gene. Germline CDR1 and CDR2: MNHEY and SMNVEV (reference sequence). The CDR3 spells CASRRTGLGFYNEQFF. The DNA of the CDR3 is TGTGCCAGCAGGCGAACGGGACTAGGCTTTTACAATGAGCAGTTCTTC.

J is TRBJ2-2 and V is TRBV27; TRBD2 agrees at 8 bases. The CDR3 is made up of 17 amino acids. CDR1 is MNHEY, CDR2 SMNVEV, per germline (reference sequence). Trimming took 4 bases from V and 5 from J; bases not matched to a gene: 12. For the CDR3, the DNA is TGTGCCAGCAGTTCCCCGCATAGCGGGATGGTAACCGGGGAGCTGTTTTTT. It codes for CASSSPHSGMVTGELFF.

This clone has a handful of counts. The rearrangement joins TRBV19 to TRBJ1-6; tentative D call: TRBD1 (6 bases). This CDR3 contains 14 residues. Germline CDR1 and CDR2: LNHDA and SQIVND (reference sequence). V lost 6 bases to trimming and J lost 2 bases, with 8 bases between them. CDR3 in DNA: TGTGCCAGTAGCTGGACAGCCTATAATTCACCCCTCCACTTT. Its protein product is CASSWTAYNSPLHF.

J is TRBJ1-5 and V is TRBV6-2 or TRBV6-3, with D hard to call. The CDR3 contains 16 residues. V was shortened by 0 bases and J by 0 bases, with 9 bases between the two germline ends. Germline CDR1 reads MNHEY; CDR2 reads SVGEGT. CDR3 DNA sequence: TGTGCCAGCAGTTACTCGGGCGACTATAGCAATCAGCCCCAGCATTTT. This codes for CASSYSGDYSNQPQHF.

The gene calls are TRBV19 and TRBJ1-2, with a weak D call TRBD1 (6 bases). The V and J ends lost 5 bases and 0 bases respectively, with 13 bases between them. Germline CDR1 is LNHDA and CDR2 is SQIVND (reference sequence). This CDR3 comprises 15 residues. The CDR3 spells CASSVTGQANYGYTF. The CDR3 nucleotides are TGTGCCAGTAGTGTAACAGGGCAAGCTAACTATGGCTACACCTTC.

This clone appeared once. This chain uses TRBV27 with TRBJ2-2; the D is unclear. The germline V gene has CDR1 MNHEY and CDR2 SMNVEV (reference sequence). The CDR3 spans 15 residues. Trimming shortened V by 6 bases and J by 4 bases, and 15 bases separated the two germline ends. The CDR3 DNA reads as TGTGCCAGCAGCCCCATTCTTGGTAGCACCGGGGAGCTGTTTTTT. Protein product: CASSPILGSTGELFF.

The V call is TRBV5-6, the J call TRBJ2-7, with 11 bases identical to TRBD2. CDR3 length: 13 amino acids. In germline, CDR1 is SGHDT, CDR2 YYEEEE. Trimming removed 4 bases from V and 12 bases from J; junction bases left unmatched: 9. The CDR3 coding sequence is TGTGCCAGCAGCCCGATTACTAGCGGGAGATCGTACTTC. It encodes CASSPITSGRSYF.

The chain employs TRBV6-2 or TRBV6-3 and TRBJ2-7, with D perhaps TRBD1 (5 bases). CDR3 length: 15 residues. CDR1 is MNHEY, CDR2 SVGEGT, per germline. The V and J ends lost 5 bases and 3 bases respectively, with 17 bases between them. CDR3 loop: CASSVQGSNFYEQYF. Here the CDR3 DNA reads TGTGCCAGCAGTGTGCAGGGTAGTAATTTCTACGAGCAGTACTTC.

V gene TRBV29-1 combines with J gene TRBJ2-5; the D is unclear. Trimming left V 6 bases short and J 5 bases short, with 13 bases between. CDR3 length: 12 residues. Germline V gene lookup returns CDR1 SQVTM and CDR2 ANQGSEA. The CDR3 is CSVRVPPETQYF. The CDR3 DNA sequence: TGCAGCGTCCGCGTCCCTCCGGAGACCCAGTACTTC.

This chain joins TRBV6-5 and TRBJ2-5; D is perhaps TRBD1 (5 bases). The CDR3 extends over 14 amino acids. The V end was cut by 1 base, the J end by 2 bases, with 8 bases between. Germline-derived CDR1 and CDR2 are MNHEY and SVGAGI. The CDR3 sequence: CASSYFDRQETQYF. Written as DNA, the CDR3 is TGTGCCAGCAGTTACTTCGACAGACAAGAGACCCAGTACTTC.

The V call is TRBV6-6, the J call TRBJ2-3, with 9 nucleotides matching TRBD1. Looked up from germline, CDR1 is MNHNY and CDR2 is SVGAGI (reference sequence). The CDR3 extends over 14 amino acids. The V gene end was trimmed by 2 bases and the J gene end by 5 bases; junction bases not matched to a gene: 2. CDR3 in DNA: TGTGCCAGCAGTTACCAGACAGGGGGAGATACGCAGTATTTT. It yields the protein CASSYQTGGDTQYF.

The chain combines TRBV19 with TRBJ1-3, with TRBD1 matching over 7 bases. The CDR3 has 16 residues. Looked up from germline, CDR1 is LNHDA and CDR2 is SQIVND (reference sequence). The V segment lost 3 bases and the J segment 2 bases; nucleotides outside the gene matches: 7. CDR3 protein: CASSMPGGTAGNTIYF. In nucleotides, the CDR3 is TGTGCCAGTAGTATGCCCGGCGGGACAGCTGGAAACACCATATATTTT. The full variable domain, rest sourced from reference TRBV19 and TRBJ1-3, is DGGITQSPKYLFRKEGQNVTLSCEQNLNHDAMYWYRQDPGQGLRLIYYSQIVNDFQKGDIAEGYSVSREKKESFPLTVTSAQKNPTAFYLCASSMPGGTAGNTIYFGEGSWLTVV.